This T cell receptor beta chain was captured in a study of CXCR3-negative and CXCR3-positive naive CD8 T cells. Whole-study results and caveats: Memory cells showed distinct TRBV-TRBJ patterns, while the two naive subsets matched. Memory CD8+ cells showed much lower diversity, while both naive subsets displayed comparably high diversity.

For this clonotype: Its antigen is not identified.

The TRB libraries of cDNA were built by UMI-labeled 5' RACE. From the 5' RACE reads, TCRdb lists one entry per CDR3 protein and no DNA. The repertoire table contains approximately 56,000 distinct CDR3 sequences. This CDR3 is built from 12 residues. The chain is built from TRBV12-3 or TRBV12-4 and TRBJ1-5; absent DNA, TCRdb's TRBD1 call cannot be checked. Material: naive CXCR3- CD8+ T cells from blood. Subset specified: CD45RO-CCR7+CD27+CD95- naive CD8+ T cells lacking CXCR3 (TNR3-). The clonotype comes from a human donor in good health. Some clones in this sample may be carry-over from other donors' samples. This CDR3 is CASSLGRGPQHF.